This T cell receptor (beta chain) was captured in a study of CD8 T cells in Susac syndrome. Peripheral blood CD8+ and CD4+ T cells were profiled by TCR beta sequencing. CDR3 size: 17 residues. The V end lost 0 bases, the J end lost 1 base, and 14 bases lay between the germline ends. Germline CDR1 and CDR2: LGHNA and YSLEER. RNA in amounts of roughly 0.45 to 1 ug was reverse transcribed with random hexamers. The immunoSEQ assay covered 54 Vbeta and 13 Jbeta segments for CDR3. MiXCR, run by TCRdb on the immunoSEQ multiplex PCR reads, gives a single entry per CDR3 protein. The sample yields roughly 150,000 distinct CDR3 sequences, about 94% seen once.

The source is a human donor with multiple sclerosis. Input material: CD8+ T cells from PBMCs. The V call is TRBV4-3, the J call TRBJ2-3; possibly TRBD1 or TRBD2 for D (5 bases each). CDR3 amino acids: CASSQDHGGRGTDTQYF. DNA of the CDR3: TGCGCCAGCAGCCAAGATCATGGGGGACGGGGCACAGATACGCAGTATTTT.